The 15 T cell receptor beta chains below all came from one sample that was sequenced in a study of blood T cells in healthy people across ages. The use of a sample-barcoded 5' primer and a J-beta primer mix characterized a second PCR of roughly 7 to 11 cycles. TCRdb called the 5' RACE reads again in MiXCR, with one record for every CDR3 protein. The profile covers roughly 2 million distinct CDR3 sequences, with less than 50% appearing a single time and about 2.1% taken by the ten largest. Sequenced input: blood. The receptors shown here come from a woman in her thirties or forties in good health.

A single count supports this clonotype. In DNA, the CDR3 is TGCGCCAGCAGCCCGACCCCAGGGGTAGCTAATGAAAAACTGTTTTTT. This translates into CASSPTPGVANEKLFF. The chain combines TRBV5-1 with TRBJ1-4; possible D gene TRBD1, 6 bases. Trimming stripped 4 bases from V and 3 bases from J, with 16 bases between. Germline loops: CDR1 SGHRS, CDR2 YFSETQ. This CDR3 comprises 16 residues.

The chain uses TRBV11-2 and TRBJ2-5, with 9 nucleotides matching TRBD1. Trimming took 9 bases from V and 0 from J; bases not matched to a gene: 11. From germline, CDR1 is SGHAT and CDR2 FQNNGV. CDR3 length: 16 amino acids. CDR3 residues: CASIKLDRGNQETQYF. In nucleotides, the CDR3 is TGTGCCAGTATAAAACTGGACAGGGGAAACCAAGAGACCCAGTACTTC.

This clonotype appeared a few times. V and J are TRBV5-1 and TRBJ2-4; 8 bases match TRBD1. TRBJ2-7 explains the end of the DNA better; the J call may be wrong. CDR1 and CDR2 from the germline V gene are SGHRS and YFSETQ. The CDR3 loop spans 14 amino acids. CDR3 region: CASSVGQVSDEQYF. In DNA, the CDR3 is TGCGCCAGCAGCGTGGGACAGGTTAGCGACGAGCAGTACTTC.

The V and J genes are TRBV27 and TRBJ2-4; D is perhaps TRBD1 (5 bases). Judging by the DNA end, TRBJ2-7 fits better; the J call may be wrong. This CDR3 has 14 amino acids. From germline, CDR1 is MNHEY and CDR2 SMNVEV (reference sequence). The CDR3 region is CASTSWAGKDEQYF. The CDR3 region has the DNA TGTGCCAGCACCTCGTGGGCAGGGAAGGACGAGCAGTACTTC.

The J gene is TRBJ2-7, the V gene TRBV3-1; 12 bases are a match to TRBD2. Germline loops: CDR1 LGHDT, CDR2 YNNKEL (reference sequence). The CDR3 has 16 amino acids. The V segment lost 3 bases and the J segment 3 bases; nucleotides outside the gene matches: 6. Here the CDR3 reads CASSHHLAGGDYEQYF. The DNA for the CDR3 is TGTGCCAGCAGCCATCATCTAGCGGGGGGGGACTACGAGCAGTACTTC.

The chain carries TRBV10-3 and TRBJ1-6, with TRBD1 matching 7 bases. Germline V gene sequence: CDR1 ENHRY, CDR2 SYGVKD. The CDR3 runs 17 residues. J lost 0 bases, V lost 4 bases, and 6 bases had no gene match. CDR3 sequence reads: CAISGEDRSSYNSPLHF. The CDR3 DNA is TGTGCCATCAGTGGAGAGGACAGGAGCTCCTATAATTCACCCCTCCACTTT.

In DNA, the CDR3 is TGTGCCAGCAGTTTAACCGGGGGGGCATCCGGGACAGATACGCAGTATTTT. Protein: CASSLTGGASGTDTQYF. The J gene is TRBJ2-3, the V gene TRBV12-3 or TRBV12-4; 8 bases agree with TRBD2. The CDR3 has 17 residues. Unmatched junction bases numbered 10, after V lost 2 bases and J lost 3 bases.

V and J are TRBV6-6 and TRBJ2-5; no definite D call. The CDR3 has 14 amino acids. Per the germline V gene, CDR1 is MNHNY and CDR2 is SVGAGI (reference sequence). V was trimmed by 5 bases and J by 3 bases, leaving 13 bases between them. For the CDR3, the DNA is TGTGCCAGCAGTAAGCCGGACGAAAAAGAGACCCAGTACTTC. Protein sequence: CASSKPDEKETQYF.

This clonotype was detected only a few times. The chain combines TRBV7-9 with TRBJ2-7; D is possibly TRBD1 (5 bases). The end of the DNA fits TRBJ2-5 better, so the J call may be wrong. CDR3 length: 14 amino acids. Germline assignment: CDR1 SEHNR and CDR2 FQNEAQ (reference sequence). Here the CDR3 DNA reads TGTGCCAGCAGCTTGATAAGGGGTCAAGAGACCCAGTACTTC. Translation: CASSLIRGQETQYF.

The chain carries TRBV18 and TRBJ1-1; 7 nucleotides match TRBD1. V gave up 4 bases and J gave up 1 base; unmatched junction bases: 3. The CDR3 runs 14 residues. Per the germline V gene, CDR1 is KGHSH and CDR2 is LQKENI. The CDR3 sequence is CASSRQGQNTEAFF. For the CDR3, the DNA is TGTGCCAGCTCACGACAGGGACAGAACACTGAAGCTTTCTTT.

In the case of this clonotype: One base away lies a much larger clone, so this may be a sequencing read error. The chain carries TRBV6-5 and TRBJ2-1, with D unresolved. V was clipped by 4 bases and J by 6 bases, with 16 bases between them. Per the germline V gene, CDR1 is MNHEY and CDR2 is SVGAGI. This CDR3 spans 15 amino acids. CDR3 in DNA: TGTGCCAGCAGTTCAGCAAGGGCGAGTTGCAATGAGCAGTTCTTC. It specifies CASSSARASCNEQFF.

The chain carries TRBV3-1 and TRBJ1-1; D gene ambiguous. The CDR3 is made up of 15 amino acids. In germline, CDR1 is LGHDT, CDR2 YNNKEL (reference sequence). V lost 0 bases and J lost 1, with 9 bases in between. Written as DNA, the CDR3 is TGTGCCAGCAGCCAAGACTTTAACGAGAACACTGAAGCTTTCTTT. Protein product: CASSQDFNENTEAFF.

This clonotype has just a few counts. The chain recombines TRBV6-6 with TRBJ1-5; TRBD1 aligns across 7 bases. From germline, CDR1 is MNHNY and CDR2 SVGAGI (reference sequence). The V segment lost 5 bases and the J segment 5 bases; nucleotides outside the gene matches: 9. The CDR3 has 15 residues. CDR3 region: CASSTRDSPHQPQHF. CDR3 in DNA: TGTGCCAGCAGTACCCGGGACAGCCCCCATCAGCCCCAGCATTTT.

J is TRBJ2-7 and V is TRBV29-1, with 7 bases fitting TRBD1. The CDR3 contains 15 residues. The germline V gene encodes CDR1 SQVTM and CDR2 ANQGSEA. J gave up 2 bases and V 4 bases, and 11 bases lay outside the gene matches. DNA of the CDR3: TGCAGCGTTGGAGGGGGAGACAGGGTCGCCTACGAGCAGTACTTC. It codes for CSVGGGDRVAYEQYF.

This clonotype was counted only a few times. Here the CDR3 DNA reads TGTGCCAGCAGCGTAGGGTCGCTCTATGGCTACACCTTC. This gives the protein CASSVGSLYGYTF. The chain joins TRBV9 to TRBJ1-2; the D is unclear. The germline CDR1 and CDR2 sequences are SGDLS and YYNGEE. V was pared by 0 bases and J by 4 bases, with 7 bases between. CDR3 size: 13 residues. Combining the CDR3 with reference TRBV9 and TRBJ1-2 gives the whole variable domain DSGVTQTPKHLITATGQRVTLRCSPRSGDLSVYWYQQSLDQGLQFLIQYYNGEERAKGNILERFSAQQFPDLHSELNLSSLELGDSALYFCASSVGSLYGYTFGSGTRLTVV.